This T cell receptor (beta chain) stems from a study of technical replicates of blood from a few donors. The CDR3 length is 16 residues. The V and J ends lost 5 bases and 4 bases, in that order; junction bases with no gene match: 7. CDR1 is LNHDA and CDR2 is SQIVND in the germline V gene (reference sequence). Clones were read by immunoSEQ multiplex PCR, and TCRdb kept only the in-frame ones, dropping some. The data show almost 65,000 clones, around 85% seen once. The chain carries TRBV19 and TRBJ2-3; 12 nucleotides align to TRBD2. This clonotype was sampled from a human donor in good health. Some clones in this sample may be carry-over from other donors' samples. Source material: PBMCs. This CDR3 reads CASSSLAGGLSDTQYF. The CDR3 DNA sequence: TGTGCCAGTAGTTCCCTAGCGGGGGGGCTGTCAGATACGCAGTATTTT.